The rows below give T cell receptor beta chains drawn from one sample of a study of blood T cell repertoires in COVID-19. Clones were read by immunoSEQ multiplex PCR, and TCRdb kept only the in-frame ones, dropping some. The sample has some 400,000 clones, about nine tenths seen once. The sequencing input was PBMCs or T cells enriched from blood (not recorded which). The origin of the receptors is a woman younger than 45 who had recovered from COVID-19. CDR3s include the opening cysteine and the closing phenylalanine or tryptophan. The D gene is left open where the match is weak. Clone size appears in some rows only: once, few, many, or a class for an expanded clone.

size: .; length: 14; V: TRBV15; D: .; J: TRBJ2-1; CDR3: CATSVGSPYNEQFF; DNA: TGTGCCACCAGCGTGGGGAGCCCCTACAATGAGCAGTTCTTC
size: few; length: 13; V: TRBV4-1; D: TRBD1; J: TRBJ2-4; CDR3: CASSQGTGDIQYF; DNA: TGCGCCAGCAGCCAAGGGACAGGGGACATTCAGTACTTC
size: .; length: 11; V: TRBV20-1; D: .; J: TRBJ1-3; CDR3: CSAPGGNTIYF; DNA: TGCAGTGCTCCCGGGGGAAACACCATATATTTT
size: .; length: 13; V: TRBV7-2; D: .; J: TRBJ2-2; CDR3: CASSLSRSGELFF; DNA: TGTGCCAGCAGCTTAAGTAGATCCGGGGAGCTGTTTTTT
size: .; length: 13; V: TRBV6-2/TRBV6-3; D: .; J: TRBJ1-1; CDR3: CASSHNMNTEAFF; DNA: TGTGCCAGCAGCCACAATATGAACACTGAAGCTTTCTTT
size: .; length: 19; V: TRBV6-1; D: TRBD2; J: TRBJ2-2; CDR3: CASSERVGGSGRIGRELFF; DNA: TGTGCCAGCAGTGAAAGGGTTGGAGGGAGCGGGAGAATAGGGAGGGAGCTGTTTTTT
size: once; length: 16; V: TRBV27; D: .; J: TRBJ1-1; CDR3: CASNSIRTGSNTEAFF; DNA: TGTGCCAGCAACTCTATCCGCACGGGGTCGAACACTGAAGCTTTCTTT
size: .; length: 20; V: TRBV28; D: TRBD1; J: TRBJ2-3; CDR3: CASSFRVYRPGQQITDTQYF; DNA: TGTGCCAGCAGTTTTCGGGTTTATCGTCCGGGACAGCAAATCACAGATACGCAGTATTTT
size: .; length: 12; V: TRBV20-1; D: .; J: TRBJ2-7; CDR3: CSASSRGDEQYF; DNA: TGCAGTGCTAGTTCCAGGGGGGACGAGCAGTACTTC
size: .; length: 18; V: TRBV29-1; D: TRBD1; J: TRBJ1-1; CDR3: CSVVWYRTGVGMNTEAFF; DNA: TGCAGCGTTGTATGGTATAGGACAGGGGTTGGGATGAACACTGAAGCTTTCTTT
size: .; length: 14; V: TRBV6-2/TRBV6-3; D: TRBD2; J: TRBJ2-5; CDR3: CASSYSAGGRTQYF; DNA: TGTGCCAGCAGTTACTCAGCGGGGGGGAGGACCCAGTACTTC
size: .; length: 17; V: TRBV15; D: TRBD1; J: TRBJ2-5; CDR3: CATSRGVGRGQGETQYF; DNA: TGTGCCACCAGCAGAGGTGTTGGCAGGGGGCAAGGAGAGACCCAGTACTTC
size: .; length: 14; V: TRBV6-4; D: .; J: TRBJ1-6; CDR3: CASSDLGANSPLHF; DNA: TGTGCCAGCAGTGACCTGGGGGCGAATTCACCCCTCCACTTT
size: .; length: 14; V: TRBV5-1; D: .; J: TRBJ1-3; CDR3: CASSLAGSGNTIYF; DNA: TGCGCCAGCAGCTTAGCAGGGTCGGGAAACACCATATATTTT
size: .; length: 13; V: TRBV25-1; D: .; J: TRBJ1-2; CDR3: CASGRGDIYGYTF; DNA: TGTGCCAGCGGGCGGGGGGATATCTATGGCTACACCTTC
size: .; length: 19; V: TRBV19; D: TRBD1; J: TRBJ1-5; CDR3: CASSTSHPDRWERNQPQHF; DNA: TGTGCCAGTAGTACATCGCACCCGGACAGGTGGGAGCGCAATCAGCCCCAGCATTTT
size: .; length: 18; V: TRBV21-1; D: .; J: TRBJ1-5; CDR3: CASSSKRKSWTDNQPQHF; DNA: TGTGCCAGCAGCAGTAAGCGTAAATCGTGGACAGACAATCAGCCCCAGCATTTT
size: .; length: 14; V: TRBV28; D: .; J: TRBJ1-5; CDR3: CASSLTVSNQPQHF; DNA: TGTGCCAGCAGTTTGACTGTTAGCAATCAGCCCCAGCATTTT
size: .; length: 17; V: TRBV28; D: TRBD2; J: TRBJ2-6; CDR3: CASSLRGRERGANVLTF; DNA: TGTGCCAGCAGTTTGCGTGGGCGGGAGCGTGGGGCCAACGTCCTGACTTTC
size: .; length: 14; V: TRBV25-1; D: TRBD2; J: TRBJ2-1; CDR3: CASVTGGLYNEQFF; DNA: TGTGCCAGCGTGACGGGGGGGCTCTACAATGAGCAGTTCTTC
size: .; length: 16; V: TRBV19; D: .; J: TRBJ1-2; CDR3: CASSTPLYRDNYGYTF; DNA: TGTGCCAGTAGTACCCCACTGTACAGGGATAACTATGGCTACACCTTC
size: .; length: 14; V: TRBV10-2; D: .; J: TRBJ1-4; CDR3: CASSAGGTNEKLFF; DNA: TGCGCCAGCAGTGCGGGGGGAACTAATGAAAAACTGTTTTTT
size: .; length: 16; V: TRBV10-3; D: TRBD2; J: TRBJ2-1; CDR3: CAISETPVAGASEQFF; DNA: TGTGCCATCAGTGAGACTCCGGTAGCGGGAGCATCTGAGCAGTTCTTC
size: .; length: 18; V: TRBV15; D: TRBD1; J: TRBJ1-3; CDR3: CATSRFLPGQSSGNTIYF; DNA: TGTGCCACCAGCAGATTCCTACCGGGACAGAGCTCTGGAAACACCATATATTTT
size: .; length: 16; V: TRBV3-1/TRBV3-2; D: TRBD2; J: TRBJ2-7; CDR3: CASSQGTSGSLYEQYF; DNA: TGTGCCAGCAGCCAGGGAACGAGCGGGAGTCTTTACGAGCAGTACTTC
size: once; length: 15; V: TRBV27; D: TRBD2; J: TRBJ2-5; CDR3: CASSFGLAGQETQYF; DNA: TGTGCCAGCAGTTTCGGGCTAGCGGGACAAGAGACCCAGTACTTC
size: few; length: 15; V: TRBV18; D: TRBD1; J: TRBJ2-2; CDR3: CASSQGTGETGELFF; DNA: TGTGCCAGCTCACAGGGGACAGGGGAGACCGGGGAGCTGTTTTTT